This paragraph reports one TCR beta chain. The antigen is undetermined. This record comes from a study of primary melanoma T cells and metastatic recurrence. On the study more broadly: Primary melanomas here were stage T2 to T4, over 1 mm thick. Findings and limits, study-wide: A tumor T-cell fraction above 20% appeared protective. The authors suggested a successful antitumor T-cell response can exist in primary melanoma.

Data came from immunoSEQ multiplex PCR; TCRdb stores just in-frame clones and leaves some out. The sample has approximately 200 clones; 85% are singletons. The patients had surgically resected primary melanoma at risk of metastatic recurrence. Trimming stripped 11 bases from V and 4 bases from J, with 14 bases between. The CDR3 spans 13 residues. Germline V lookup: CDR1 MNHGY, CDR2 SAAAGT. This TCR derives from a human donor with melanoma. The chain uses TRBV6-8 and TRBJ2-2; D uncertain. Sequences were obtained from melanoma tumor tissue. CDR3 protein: CAARFVGTGELFF. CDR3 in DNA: TGTGCCGCAAGATTTGTGGGCACCGGGGAGCTGTTTTTT.